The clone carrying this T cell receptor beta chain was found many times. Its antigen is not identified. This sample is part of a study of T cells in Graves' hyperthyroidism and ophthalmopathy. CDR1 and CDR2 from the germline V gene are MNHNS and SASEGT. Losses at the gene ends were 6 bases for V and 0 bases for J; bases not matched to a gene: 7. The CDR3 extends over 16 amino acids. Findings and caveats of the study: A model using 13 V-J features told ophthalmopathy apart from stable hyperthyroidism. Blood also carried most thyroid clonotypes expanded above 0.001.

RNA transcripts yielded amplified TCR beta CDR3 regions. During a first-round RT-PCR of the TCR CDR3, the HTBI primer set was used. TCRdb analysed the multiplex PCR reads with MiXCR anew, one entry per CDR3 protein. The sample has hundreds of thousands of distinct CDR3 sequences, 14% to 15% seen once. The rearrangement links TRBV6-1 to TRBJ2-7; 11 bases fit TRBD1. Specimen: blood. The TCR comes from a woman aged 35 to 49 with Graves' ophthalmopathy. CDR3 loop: CASSPGTGGVSYEQYF. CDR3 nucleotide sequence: TGTGCCAGCAGCCCCGGGACAGGGGGTGTCTCCTACGAGCAGTACTTC.